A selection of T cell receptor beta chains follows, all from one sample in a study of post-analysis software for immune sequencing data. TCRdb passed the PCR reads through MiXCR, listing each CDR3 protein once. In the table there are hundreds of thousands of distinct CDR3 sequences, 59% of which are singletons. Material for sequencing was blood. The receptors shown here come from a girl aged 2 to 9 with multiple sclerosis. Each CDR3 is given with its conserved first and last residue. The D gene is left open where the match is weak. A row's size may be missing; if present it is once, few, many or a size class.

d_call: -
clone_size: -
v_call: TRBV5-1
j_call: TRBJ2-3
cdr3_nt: TGCGCCAGCAGCTTGTCGTGGACAGATACGCAGTATTTT
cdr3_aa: CASSLSWTDTQYF

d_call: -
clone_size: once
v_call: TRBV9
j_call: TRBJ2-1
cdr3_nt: TGTGCCAGCAGCACCGACATATCCTACAATGAGCAGTTCTTC
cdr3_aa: CASSTDISYNEQFF

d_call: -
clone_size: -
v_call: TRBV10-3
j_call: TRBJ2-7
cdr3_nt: TGTGCCATCAGTGAAAAGACTCACTCCTACGAGCAGTACTTC
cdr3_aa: CAISEKTHSYEQYF

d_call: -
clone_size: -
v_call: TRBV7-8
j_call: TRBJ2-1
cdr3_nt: TGTGCCAGCAGCTCCGGACGTATCACCTACAATGATCAGTTCTTC
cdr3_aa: CASSSGRITYNDQFF

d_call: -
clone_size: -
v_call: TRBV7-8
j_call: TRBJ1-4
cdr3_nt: TGTGCCAGCAGCCGCTTTCGGTTCAGGGCAACTAATGAAAAACTGTTTTTT
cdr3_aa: CASSRFRFRATNEKLFF

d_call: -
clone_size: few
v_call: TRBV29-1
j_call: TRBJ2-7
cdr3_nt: TGCAGCGTTGAAGGCGCACGTGACGGCTACGAGCAGTACTTC
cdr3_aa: CSVEGARDGYEQYF

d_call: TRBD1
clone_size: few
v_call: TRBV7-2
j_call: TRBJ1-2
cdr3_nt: TGTGCCAGCAGCCCCGTCAACACAGGGGATGGCTACACCTTC
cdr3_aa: CASSPVNTGDGYTF

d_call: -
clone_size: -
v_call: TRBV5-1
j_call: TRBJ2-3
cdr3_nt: TGCGCCAGCAGCTTGGCCGGGATGACAGATACGCAGTATTTT
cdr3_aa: CASSLAGMTDTQYF

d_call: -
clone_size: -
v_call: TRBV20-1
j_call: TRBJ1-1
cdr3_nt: TGCAGTGCTAGAGCCCCGGGAAATTGGGCTGAAGCTTTCTTT
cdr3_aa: CSARAPGNWAEAFF

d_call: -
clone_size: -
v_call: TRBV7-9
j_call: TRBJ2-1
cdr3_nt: TGTGCCAGCAGCATACTATTAGGGGAAACTCCCTACAATGAGCAGTTCTTC
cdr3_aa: CASSILLGETPYNEQFF

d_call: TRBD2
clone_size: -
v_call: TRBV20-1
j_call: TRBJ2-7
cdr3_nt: TGCAGTGCCAGCGGGGGGCGTCGGGGCGAGCAGTACTTC
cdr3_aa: CSASGGRRGEQYF

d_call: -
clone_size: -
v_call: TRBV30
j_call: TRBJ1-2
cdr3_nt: TGTGCTTGGAGTGCGGGCACCTATGGCTACACCTTC
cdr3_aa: CAWSAGTYGYTF

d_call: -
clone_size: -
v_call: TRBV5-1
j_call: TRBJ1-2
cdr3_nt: TGCGCCAGCAGCCTTACAATTGCCGATGGCTACACCTTC
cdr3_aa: CASSLTIADGYTF

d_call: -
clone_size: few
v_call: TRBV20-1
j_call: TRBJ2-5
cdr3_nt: TGCAGTGCTAGCGGCAACCAAGAGACCCAGTACTTC
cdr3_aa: CSASGNQETQYF

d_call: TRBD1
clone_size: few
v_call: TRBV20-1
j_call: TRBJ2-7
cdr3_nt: TGCAGTGCTAGGGGGACAGGGGAATACGAGCAGTACTTC
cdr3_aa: CSARGTGEYEQYF

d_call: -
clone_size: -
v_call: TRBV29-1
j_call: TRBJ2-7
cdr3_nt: TGCAGCGTTGCGGGCGTCAGCTCCTGCGAGCAGTACTTC
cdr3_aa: CSVAGVSSCEQYF

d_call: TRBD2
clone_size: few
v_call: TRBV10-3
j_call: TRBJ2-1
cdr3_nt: TGTGCCATCACGGGACTAGCGGGAGAGACTGAGCAGTTCTTC
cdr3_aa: CAITGLAGETEQFF

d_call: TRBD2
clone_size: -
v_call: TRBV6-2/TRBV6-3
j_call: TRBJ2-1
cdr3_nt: TGTGCCAGCAGTTACTCGCAGGGACTAGCGGGGGAGACCCAGTTCTTC
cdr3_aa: CASSYSQGLAGETQFF

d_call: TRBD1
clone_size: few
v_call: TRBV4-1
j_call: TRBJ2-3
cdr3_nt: TGCGCCAGCAGCCAACCTACAAGACAGGGGAAATCAGATACGCAGTATTTT
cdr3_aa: CASSQPTRQGKSDTQYF

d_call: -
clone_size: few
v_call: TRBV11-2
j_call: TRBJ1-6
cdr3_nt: TGTGCCAGCAGCTCCCCCGTCCGGGGAGGACGGAATTCACCCCTCCACTTT
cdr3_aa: CASSSPVRGGRNSPLHF

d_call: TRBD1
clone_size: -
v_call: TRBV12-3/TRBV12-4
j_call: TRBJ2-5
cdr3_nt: TGTGCCAGCAGTCCGTCCGCGGACAGGGGATTCCAAGAGACCCAGTACTTC
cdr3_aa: CASSPSADRGFQETQYF

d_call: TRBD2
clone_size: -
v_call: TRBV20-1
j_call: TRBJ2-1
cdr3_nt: TGCAGTGCAATCACTAGCGGAACCTTCAGCTCCTACAATGAGCAGTTCTTC
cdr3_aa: CSAITSGTFSSYNEQFF